This T cell receptor beta chain was observed in a study of T cell responses to AZD1222 COVID-19 vaccine. Here immunoSEQ multiplex PCR was the method, and the copy in TCRdb shows in-frame clones only, minus some. The sample lists roughly 150,000 clones; 92% were seen once. The CDR3 loop spans 14 amino acids. Germline CDR1 is SGHRS and CDR2 is YFSETQ. Trimming at V came to 5 bases and at J to 0 bases, leaving 5 bases not matched to a gene. This TCR came from an adult who received the AZD1222 COVID-19 vaccine. The sequencing here drew on peripheral blood, taken 28 days after the second AZD1222 dose. The gene calls are TRBV5-1 and TRBJ2-7; 7 nucleotides match TRBD1. CDR3 region: CASRGQSSSYEQYF. The CDR3 DNA is TGCGCCAGCAGGGGACAGTCAAGCTCCTACGAGCAGTACTTC. The variable domain in full, with the rest retrieved from reference TRBV5-1 and TRBJ2-7, is KAGVTQTPRYLIKTRGQQVTLSCSPISGHRSVSWYQQTPGQGLQFLFEYFSETQRNKGNFPGRFSGRQFSNSRSEMNVSTLELGDSALYLCASRGQSSSYEQYFGPGTRLTVT.